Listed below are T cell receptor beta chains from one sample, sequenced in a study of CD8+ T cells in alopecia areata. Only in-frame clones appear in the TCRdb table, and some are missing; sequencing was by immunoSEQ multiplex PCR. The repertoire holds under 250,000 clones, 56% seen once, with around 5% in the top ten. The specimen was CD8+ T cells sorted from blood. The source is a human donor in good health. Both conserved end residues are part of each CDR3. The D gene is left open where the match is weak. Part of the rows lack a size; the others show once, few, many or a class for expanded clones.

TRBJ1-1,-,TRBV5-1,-,CASSLALGTEAFF,TGCGCCAGCAGCTTGGCCCTGGGCACTGAAGCTTTCTTT
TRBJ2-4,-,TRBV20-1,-,CSARDGNIQYF,TGCAGTGCTAGAGATGGGAACATTCAGTACTTC
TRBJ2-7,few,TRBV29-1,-,CSVEVLTGPSYEQYF,TGCAGCGTTGAAGTGCTAACAGGGCCGTCCTACGAGCAGTACTTC
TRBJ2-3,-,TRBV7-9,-,CASQADTQYF,TGTGCCAGCCAAGCAGATACGCAGTATTTT
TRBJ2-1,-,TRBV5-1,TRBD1,CASRDRGSNEQFF,TGCGCCAGCCGGGACAGGGGATCCAATGAGCAGTTCTTC
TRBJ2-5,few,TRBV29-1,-,CSVVIQETQYF,TGCAGCGTTGTTATCCAAGAGACCCAGTACTTC
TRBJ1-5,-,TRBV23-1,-,CASSPVDGNQPQHF,TGCGCCAGCAGTCCCGTTGACGGCAATCAGCCCCAGCATTTT
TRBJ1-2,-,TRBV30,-,CAWSVPLREGLNYGYTF,TGTGCCTGGAGTGTACCCCTCCGGGAGGGCCTTAACTATGGCTACACCTTC
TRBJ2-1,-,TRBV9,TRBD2,CASSVGLAGGPSNEQFF,TGTGCCAGCAGCGTAGGACTAGCGGGGGGGCCGAGCAATGAGCAGTTCTTC
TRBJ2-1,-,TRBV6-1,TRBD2,CAVLITSGREGEQFF,TGTGCCGTGCTGATAACTAGCGGGAGGGAGGGTGAGCAGTTCTTC
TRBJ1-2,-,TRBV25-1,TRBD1,CASSAGTGYPYGYTF,TGTGCCAGCAGTGCCGGGACAGGATACCCATATGGCTACACCTTC
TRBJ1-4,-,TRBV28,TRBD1,CASRRRGRSTNEKLFF,TGTGCCAGCAGGCGCAGGGGGAGGTCCACTAATGAAAAACTGTTTTTT
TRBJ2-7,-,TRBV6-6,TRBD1,CASSYSRDRAAYEQYF,TGTGCCAGCAGTTACTCGCGGGACAGGGCCGCCTACGAGCAGTACTTC
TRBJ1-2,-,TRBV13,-,CASSSGGLYYGYTF,TGTGCCAGCAGCTCCGGGGGTCTCTACTATGGCTACACCTTC
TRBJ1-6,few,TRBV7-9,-,CASSAGTYSPLHF,TGTGCCAGCAGCGCGGGGACGTATTCACCCCTCCACTTT
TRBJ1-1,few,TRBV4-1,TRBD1,CASSHLTGDAEAFF,TGCGCCAGCAGCCACCTTACAGGGGATGCTGAAGCTTTCTTT
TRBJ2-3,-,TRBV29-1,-,CSVEGLANEYTQYF,TGCAGCGTTGAGGGGCTCGCGAACGAATATACGCAGTATTTT
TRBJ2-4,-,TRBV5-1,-,CASTERAGEAKNIQYF,TGCGCCAGCACCGAAAGGGCAGGGGAAGCCAAAAACATTCAGTACTTC
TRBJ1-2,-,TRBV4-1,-,CASSPSSGGINYGYTF,TGCGCCAGCAGCCCCTCATCGGGCGGAATTAACTATGGCTACACCTTC
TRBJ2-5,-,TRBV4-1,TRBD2,CASSQEGLGSGGALETQYF,TGCGCCAGCAGCCAAGAGGGACTTGGTAGCGGGGGGGCCCTAGAGACCCAGTACTTC
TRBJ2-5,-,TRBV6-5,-,CASSYDTRAETQYF,TGTGCCAGCAGTTACGACACACGCGCGGAGACCCAGTACTTC
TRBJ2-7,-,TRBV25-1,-,CAPGFGEQYF,TGTGCCCCGGGCTTCGGGGAGCAGTACTTC
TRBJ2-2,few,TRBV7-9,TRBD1,CASSFTDRGIELFF,TGTGCCAGCAGCTTTACCGACAGGGGAATCGAGCTGTTTTTT
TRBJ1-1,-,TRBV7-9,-,CASSLVVPGTEAFF,TGTGCCAGCAGCTTAGTGGTCCCGGGGACTGAAGCTTTCTTT
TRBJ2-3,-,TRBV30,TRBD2,CAWALAGSTDTQYF,TGTGCCTGGGCACTAGCGGGGAGCACAGATACGCAGTATTTT
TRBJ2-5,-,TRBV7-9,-,CASSEGLQETQYF,TGTGCCAGCAGCGAGGGACTTCAAGAGACCCAGTACTTC
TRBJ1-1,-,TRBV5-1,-,CASSLDSGNTEAFF,TGCGCCAGCAGCTTGGATTCCGGGAACACTGAAGCTTTCTTT
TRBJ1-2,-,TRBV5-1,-,CASSLWTAYYGYTF,TGCGCCAGCAGCTTATGGACAGCTTACTATGGCTACACCTTC
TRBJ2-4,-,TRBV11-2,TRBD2,CASSTSSGGVILAKNIQYF,TGTGCCAGCAGCACTAGTAGCGGGGGAGTGATCCTAGCCAAAAACATTCAGTACTTC
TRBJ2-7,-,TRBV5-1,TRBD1,CASSLDTGEVRTYEQYF,TGCGCCAGCAGCTTGGACACAGGGGAAGTCAGAACCTACGAGCAGTACTTC
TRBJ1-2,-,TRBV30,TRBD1,CAWRKGQDLYNYGYTF,TGTGCCTGGAGGAAGGGACAGGACCTCTACAACTATGGCTACACCTTC
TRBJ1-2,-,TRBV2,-,CASMGRTETSNYGYTF,TGTGCCAGCATGGGACGGACAGAGACTTCTAACTATGGCTACACCTTC
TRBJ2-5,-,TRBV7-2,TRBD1,CASSSTGGLETQYF,TGTGCCAGCAGCTCGACAGGGGGCTTAGAGACCCAGTACTTC
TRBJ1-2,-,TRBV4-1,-,CASSPGGGYGYTF,TGCGCCAGCAGCCCGGGGGGCGGCTATGGCTACACCTTC
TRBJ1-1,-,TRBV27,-,CASSTQQRNTEAFF,TGTGCCAGCAGTACCCAACAGAGGAACACTGAAGCTTTCTTT
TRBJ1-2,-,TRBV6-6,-,CASSAPRDYGYTF,TGTGCCAGCAGCGCCCCCAGGGATTATGGCTACACCTTC
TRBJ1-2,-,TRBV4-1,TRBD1,CASSQGQGASYGYTF,TGCGCCAGCAGCCAGGGACAGGGGGCTAGCTATGGCTACACCTTC
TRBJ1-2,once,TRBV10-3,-,CAISESGIYGYTF,TGTGCCATCAGTGAGTCAGGGATTTATGGCTACACCTTC
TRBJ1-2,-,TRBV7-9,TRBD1,CASSLGQGTYGYTF,TGTGCCAGCAGCTTAGGACAGGGGACCTATGGCTACACCTTC
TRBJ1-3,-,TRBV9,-,CASSPRTPNSGNTIYF,TGTGCCAGCAGCCCCAGAACCCCTAACTCTGGAAACACCATATATTTT
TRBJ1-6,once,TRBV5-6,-,CASSNQGFSYNSPLHF,TGTGCCAGCTCGAATCAGGGGTTCTCCTATAATTCACCCCTCCACTTT